This T cell receptor beta chain was recorded in a study of CD8+CD57+ T cells in acquired aplastic anemia. General study results and limits: Patients were compared with controls for CD8+ Simpson's diversity, and no significant difference emerged. Patients and controls shared about 27 CD8+ CDR3 sequences.

In this sample, this clonotype turned up many times. Its antigen remains unknown. The CDR3 has 15 amino acids. V lost 5 bases to trimming and J lost 4 bases, with 14 bases between them. It was genomic DNA that served as the template for profiling TCR beta VDJ and CDR3. TCRdb re-called the reads with MiXCR, one entry per CDR3 protein. The sample shows 100,000 to 150,000 distinct CDR3 sequences, around 50% of them seen only once. The chain carries TRBV12-3 or TRBV12-4 and TRBJ1-4; the D gene is possibly TRBD1 (5 bases). The specimen was sorted CD4+, CD8+, or CD8+CD57+ T cells (not recorded which) from PBMCs. This receptor was identified in a human donor in good health, serving as a control. In nucleotides, the CDR3 is TGTGCCAGCAGTCTCCGGGGCGGGGTTAATGAAAAACTGTTTTTT. It yields the protein CASSLRGGVNEKLFF.